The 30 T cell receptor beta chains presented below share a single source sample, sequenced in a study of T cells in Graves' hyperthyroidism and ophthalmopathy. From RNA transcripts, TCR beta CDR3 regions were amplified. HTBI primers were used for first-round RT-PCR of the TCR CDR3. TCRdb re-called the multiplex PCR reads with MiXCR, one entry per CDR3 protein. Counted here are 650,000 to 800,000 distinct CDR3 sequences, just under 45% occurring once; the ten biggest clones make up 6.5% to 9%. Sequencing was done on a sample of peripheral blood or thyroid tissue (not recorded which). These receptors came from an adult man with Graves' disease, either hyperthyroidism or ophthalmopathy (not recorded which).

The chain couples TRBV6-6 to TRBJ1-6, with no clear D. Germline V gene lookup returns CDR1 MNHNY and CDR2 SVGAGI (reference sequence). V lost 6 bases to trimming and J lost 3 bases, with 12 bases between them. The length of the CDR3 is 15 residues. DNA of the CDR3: TGTGCCAGCAGAGGGCGAGTCGACTATAATTCACCCCTCCACTTT. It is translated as CASRGRVDYNSPLHF.

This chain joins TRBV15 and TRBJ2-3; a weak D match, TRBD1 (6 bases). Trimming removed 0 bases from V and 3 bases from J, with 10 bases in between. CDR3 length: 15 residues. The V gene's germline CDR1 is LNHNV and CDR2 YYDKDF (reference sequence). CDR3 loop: CATSREGAWTDTQYF. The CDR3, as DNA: TGTGCCACCAGCAGAGAGGGGGCTTGGACAGATACGCAGTATTTT.

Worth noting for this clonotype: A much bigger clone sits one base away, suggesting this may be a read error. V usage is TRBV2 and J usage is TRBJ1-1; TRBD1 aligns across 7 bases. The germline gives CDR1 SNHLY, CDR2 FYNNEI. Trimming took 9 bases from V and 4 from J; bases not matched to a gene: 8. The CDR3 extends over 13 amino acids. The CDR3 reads CASSTGWGTEAFF. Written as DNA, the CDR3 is TGTGCCAGTTCGACAGGGTGGGGCACTGAAGCTTTCTTT.

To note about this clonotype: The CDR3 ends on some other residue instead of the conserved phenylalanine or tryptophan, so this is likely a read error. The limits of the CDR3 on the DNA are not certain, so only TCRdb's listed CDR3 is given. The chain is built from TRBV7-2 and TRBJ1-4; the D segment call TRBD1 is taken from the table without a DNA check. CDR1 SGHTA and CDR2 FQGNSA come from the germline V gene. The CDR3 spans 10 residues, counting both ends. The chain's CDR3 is CASSDRQGHY.

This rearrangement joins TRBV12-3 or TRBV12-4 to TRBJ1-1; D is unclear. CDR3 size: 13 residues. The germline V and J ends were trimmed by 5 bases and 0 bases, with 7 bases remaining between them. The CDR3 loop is CASSPHMNTEAFF. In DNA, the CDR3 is TGTGCCAGCAGTCCGCACATGAACACTGAAGCTTTCTTT.

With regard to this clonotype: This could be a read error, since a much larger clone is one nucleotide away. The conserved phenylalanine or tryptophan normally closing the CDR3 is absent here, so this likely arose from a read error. The CDR3 sequence is CASSSPGQDQETQYS. The CDR3 DNA sequence: TGTGCCAGCAGCTCTCCGGGACAGGACCAAGAGACCCAGTACTCC. The V and J genes are TRBV7-9 and TRBJ2-5; 8 bases fit TRBD1. V shed 4 bases, J shed 0 bases, and the junction held 4 bases outside the gene matches. From germline, CDR1 is SEHNR and CDR2 FQNEAQ (reference sequence). The CDR3 sequence is 15 residues long.

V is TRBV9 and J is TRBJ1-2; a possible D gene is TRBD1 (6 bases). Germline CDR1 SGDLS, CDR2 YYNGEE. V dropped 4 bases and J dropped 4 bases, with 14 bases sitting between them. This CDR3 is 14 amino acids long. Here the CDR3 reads CASSKGGAPYGYTF. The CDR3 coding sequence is TGTGCCAGCAGCAAAGGGGGGGCCCCCTATGGCTACACCTTC.

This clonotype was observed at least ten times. CDR3 in DNA: TGCAGCGTAGCTGGGACAGCGAACACTGAAGCTTTCTTT. It encodes CSVAGTANTEAFF. This rearrangement joins TRBV29-1 to TRBJ1-1; 7 bases are a match to TRBD1. CDR3 length: 13 residues. CDR1 is SQVTM, CDR2 ANQGSEA, per germline. Unmatched junction bases numbered 5, after V lost 6 bases and J lost 1 base.

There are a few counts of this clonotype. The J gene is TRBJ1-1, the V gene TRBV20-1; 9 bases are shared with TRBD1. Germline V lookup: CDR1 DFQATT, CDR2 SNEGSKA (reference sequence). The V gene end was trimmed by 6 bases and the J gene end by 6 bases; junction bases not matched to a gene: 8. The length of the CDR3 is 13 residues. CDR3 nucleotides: TGCAGTGCCCCGGACAGGGGAGTATCTGAAGCTTTCTTT. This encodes CSAPDRGVSEAFF.

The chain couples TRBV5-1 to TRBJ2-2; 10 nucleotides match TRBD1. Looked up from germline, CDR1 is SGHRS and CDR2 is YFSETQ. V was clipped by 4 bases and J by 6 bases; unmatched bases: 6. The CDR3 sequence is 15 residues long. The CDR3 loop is CASSRFGQGAGELFF. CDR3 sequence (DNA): TGCGCCAGCAGCAGATTCGGACAGGGGGCCGGGGAGCTGTTTTTT.

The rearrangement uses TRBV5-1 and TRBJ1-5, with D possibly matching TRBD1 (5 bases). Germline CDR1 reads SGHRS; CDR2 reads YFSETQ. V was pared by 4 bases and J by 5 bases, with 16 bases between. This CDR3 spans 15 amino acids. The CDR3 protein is CASSLFGGDHQPQHF. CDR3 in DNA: TGCGCCAGCAGCCTTTTCGGGGGGGACCATCAGCCCCAGCATTTT.

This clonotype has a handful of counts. The CDR3 region has the DNA TGCAGCGCAACCCTGACAGATACGCAGTATTTT. It encodes CSATLTDTQYF. The chain uses TRBV29-1 and TRBJ2-3; D call uncertain. Trimming removed 7 bases from V and 3 bases from J, with 8 bases in between. CDR1 is SQVTM and CDR2 is ANQGSEA in the germline V gene. This CDR3 spans 11 amino acids.

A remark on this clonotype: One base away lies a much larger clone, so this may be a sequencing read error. The CDR3 DNA is TGTGCCAGCAGCAACTCCCTCGGGACAGGGGTTGGCTACACCTTC. Translation gives CASSNSLGTGVGYTF. V is TRBV13 and J is TRBJ1-2; 10 nucleotides line up with TRBD1. Germline V gene data show CDR1 as PRHDT and CDR2 as FYEKMQ (reference sequence). Trimming took 5 bases from V and 7 from J; bases not matched to a gene: 10. This CDR3 is 15 amino acids long.

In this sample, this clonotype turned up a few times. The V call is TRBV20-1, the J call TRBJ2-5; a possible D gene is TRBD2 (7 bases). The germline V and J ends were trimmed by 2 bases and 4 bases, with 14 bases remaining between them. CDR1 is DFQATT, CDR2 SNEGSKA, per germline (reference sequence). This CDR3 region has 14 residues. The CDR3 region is CSARLGAGAETQYF. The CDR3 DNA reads TGCAGTGCTAGATTGGGGGCGGGAGCAGAGACCCAGTACTTC.

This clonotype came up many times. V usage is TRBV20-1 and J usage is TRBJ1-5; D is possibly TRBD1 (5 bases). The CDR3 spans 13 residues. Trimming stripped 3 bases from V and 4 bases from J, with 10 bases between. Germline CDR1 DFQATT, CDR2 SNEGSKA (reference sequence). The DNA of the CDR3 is TGCAGTGCTAGGGAGGGGCTGAATCAGCCCCAGCATTTT. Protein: CSAREGLNQPQHF.

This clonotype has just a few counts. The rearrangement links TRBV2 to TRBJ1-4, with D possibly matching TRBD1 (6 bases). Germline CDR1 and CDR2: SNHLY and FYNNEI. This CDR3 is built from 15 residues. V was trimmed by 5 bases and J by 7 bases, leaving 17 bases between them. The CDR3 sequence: CASSNKGRGVEKLFF. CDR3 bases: TGTGCCAGCAGTAACAAGGGCAGGGGCGTTGAAAAACTGTTTTTT.

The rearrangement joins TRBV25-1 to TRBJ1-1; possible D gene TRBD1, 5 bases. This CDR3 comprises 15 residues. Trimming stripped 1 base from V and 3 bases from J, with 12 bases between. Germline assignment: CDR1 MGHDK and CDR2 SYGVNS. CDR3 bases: TGTGCCAGCAGTGAATGGGGCGCGGGGGACACTGAAGCTTTCTTT. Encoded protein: CASSEWGAGDTEAFF.

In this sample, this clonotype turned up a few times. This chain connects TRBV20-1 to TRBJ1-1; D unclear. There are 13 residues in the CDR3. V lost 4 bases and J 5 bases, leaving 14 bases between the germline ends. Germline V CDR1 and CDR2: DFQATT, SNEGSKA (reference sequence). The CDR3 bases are TGCAGTGCTAAGGCGGGAAGGGATACTGAAGCTTTCTTT. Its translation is CSAKAGRDTEAFF.

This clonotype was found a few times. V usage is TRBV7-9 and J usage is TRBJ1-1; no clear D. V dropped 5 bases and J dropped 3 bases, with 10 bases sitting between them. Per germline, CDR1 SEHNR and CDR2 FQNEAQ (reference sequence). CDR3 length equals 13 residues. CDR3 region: CASSQVTYTEAFF. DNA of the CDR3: TGTGCCAGCAGCCAAGTAACGTACACTGAAGCTTTCTTT.

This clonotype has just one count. The CDR3 bases are TGTGCCAGCAGCTTATACGGAGATCTCATGAACACTGAAGCTTTCTTT. This sequence encodes CASSLYGDLMNTEAFF. This chain links TRBV7-3 with TRBJ1-1; D unresolved. CDR1 SGHTA and CDR2 FQGTGA come from the germline V gene. V shed 2 bases and J shed 0 bases, with 13 bases lying between them. The CDR3 is made up of 16 amino acids.

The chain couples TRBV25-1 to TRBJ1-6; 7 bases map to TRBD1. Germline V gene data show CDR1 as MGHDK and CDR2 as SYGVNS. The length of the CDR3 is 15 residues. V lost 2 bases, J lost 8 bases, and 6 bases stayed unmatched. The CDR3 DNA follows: TGTGCCAGCAGTGAAACAACAGGGGCTCATTCACCCCTCCACTTT. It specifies CASSETTGAHSPLHF.

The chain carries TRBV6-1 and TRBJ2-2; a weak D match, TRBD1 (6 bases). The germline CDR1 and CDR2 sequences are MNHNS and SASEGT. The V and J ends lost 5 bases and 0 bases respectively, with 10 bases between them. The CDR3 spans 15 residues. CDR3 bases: TGTGCCAGCAGTCGGACAGACGCGAACACCGGGGAGCTGTTTTTT. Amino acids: CASSRTDANTGELFF.

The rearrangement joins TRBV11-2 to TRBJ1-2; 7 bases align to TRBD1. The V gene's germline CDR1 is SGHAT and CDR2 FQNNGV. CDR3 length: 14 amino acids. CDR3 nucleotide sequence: TGTGCTAGCCTTTTTTCGGGACAGAACTATGGCTACACCTTC. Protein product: CASLFSGQNYGYTF.

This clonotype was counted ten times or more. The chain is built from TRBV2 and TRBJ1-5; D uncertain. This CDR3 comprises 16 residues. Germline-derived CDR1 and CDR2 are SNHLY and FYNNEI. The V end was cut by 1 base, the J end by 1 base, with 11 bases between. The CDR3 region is CASSEERLGSNQPQHF. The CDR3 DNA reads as TGTGCCAGCAGTGAAGAGCGGCTAGGAAGCAATCAGCCCCAGCATTTT.

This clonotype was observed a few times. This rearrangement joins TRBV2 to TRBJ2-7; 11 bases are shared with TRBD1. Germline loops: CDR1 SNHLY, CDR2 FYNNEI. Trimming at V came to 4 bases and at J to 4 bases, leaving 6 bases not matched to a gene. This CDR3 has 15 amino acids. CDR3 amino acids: CASSGGTGGAYEQYF. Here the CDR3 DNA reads TGTGCCAGCAGTGGGGGGACAGGGGGAGCGTACGAGCAGTACTTC.

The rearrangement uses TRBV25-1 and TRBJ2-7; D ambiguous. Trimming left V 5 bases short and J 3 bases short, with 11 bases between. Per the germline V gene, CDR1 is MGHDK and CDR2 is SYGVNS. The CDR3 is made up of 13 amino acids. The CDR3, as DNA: TGTGCCAGCAGTTTAAGCACCCTCTACGAGCAGTACTTC. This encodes CASSLSTLYEQYF.

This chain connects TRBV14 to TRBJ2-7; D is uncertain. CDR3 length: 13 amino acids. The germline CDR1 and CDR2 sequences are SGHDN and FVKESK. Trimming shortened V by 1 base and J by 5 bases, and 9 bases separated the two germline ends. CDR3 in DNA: TGTGCCAGCAGCCAAGGACAACGGGACGAGCAGTACTTC. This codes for CASSQGQRDEQYF.

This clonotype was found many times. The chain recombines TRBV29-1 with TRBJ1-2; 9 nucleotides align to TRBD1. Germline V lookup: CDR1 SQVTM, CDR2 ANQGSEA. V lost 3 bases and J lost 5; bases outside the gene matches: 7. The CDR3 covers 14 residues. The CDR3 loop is CSVDSTGTGYGYTF. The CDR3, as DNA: TGCAGCGTTGACTCCACCGGGACAGGGTATGGCTACACCTTC.

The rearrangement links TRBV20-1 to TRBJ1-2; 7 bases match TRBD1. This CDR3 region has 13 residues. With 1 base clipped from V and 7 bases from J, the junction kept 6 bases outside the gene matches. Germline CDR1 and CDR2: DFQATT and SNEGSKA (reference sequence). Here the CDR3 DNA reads TGCAGTGCTAGAGGACAGGGACGGGCTGGCTACACCTTC. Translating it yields CSARGQGRAGYTF.

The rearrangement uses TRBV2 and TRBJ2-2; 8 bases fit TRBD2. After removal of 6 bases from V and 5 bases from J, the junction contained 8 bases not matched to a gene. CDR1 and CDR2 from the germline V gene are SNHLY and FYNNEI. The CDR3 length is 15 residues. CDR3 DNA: TGTGCCAGCAGGCCGGGACTAGACTTTACCGGGGAGCTGTTTTTT. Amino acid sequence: CASRPGLDFTGELFF.